This entry is about one TCR beta chain. The source of the sample is a study of blood T cell repertoires in COVID-19. For the study at large: Spain, Italy and the United States supplied samples that represented acute and convalescent COVID-19. PBMCs, B-cell-depleted T cells, or T cells provided the cDNA or gDNA that made up the material.

Germline values: CDR1 KGHDR, CDR2 SFDVKD. Trimming shortened V by 5 bases and J by 4 bases, and 20 bases separated the two germline ends. The length of the CDR3 is 17 residues. Generated by immunoSEQ multiplex PCR, the TCRdb table keeps only in-frame clones and is missing some. This repertoire shows fewer than 100,000 clones, about 89% found once; its top ten account for approximately 10%. The gene calls are TRBV24-1 and TRBJ2-1; tentatively, D is TRBD1 (6 bases). The sequencing sample was made of peripheral blood. The TCR comes from a man in his fifties with acute or convalescent COVID-19. The CDR3: CATSGTGQPPFYNEQFF. The CDR3 nucleotides are TGTGCCACCAGTGGTACAGGACAGCCGCCCTTTTACAATGAGCAGTTCTTC.